These 9 T cell receptor beta chains came from one sample sequenced in a study of blood T cells in healthy people across ages. The second PCR ran roughly 7 to 12 cycles with a sample-barcoded 5' primer and J-beta primers. TCRdb re-analysed the 5' RACE reads in MiXCR, keeping a single row per CDR3 protein. Here the sample spans under 1,100,000 distinct CDR3 sequences, less than 25% being singletons. These data also featured in a second study, about T cells of mothers and their children.

Input material: blood. These receptors all come from a girl aged 2 to 9 in good health.

The J gene is TRBJ2-1, the V gene TRBV7-9, with 10 bases lining up with TRBD2. The trim removed 5 bases at V and 4 bases at J, leaving 8 bases unmatched. Germline CDR1 reads SEHNR; CDR2 reads FQNEAQ (reference sequence). The CDR3 covers 16 residues. The CDR3 loop reads CASSPQLAGSYNEQFF. DNA for the CDR3: TGTGCCAGCAGCCCCCAACTAGCGGGGTCATACAATGAGCAGTTCTTC.

This clonotype came up a few times. The rearrangement uses TRBV6-1 and TRBJ2-5; TRBD1 aligns across 7 bases. The CDR3 is 19 residues long. Trimming removed 3 bases from V and 0 bases from J; junction bases left unmatched: 16. The germline CDR1 and CDR2 sequences are MNHNS and SASEGT. The CDR3 is CASSDHSGTVSRYQETQYF. The CDR3 DNA is TGTGCCAGCAGTGACCATTCCGGGACAGTCAGTCGGTACCAAGAGACCCAGTACTTC.

J is TRBJ2-3 and V is TRBV12-3 or TRBV12-4; D may correspond to TRBD1 or TRBD2 (6 bases each). This CDR3 has 14 residues. V was pared by 6 bases and J by 5 bases, with 15 bases between. CDR3 bases: TGTGCCAGCAGCTCCCACGGAGGGGGAGATACGCAGTATTTT. As protein: CASSSHGGGDTQYF.

About this clonotype itself: An end of the junction does not agree with germline; a read error may underlie this. This CDR3 reads CASSLRGPHNGQFF. The CDR3, as DNA: TGTGCCAGCAGCTTAAGAGGCCCCCACAATGGGCAGTTCTTC. The V call is TRBV7-2, the J call TRBJ2-1, with D unresolved. Germline assignment: CDR1 SGHTA and CDR2 FQGNSA. The CDR3 length is 14 residues.

This clonotype showed up just a few times. The J gene is TRBJ2-7, the V gene TRBV5-1; tentatively, D is TRBD2 (6 bases). Trimming cost V 6 bases and J 6 bases, with 19 bases left between them. CDR1 is SGHRS and CDR2 is YFSETQ in the germline V gene. The CDR3 spans 14 residues. CDR3 coding DNA: TGCGCCAGCAACGATGGGGGGACGGGCGGCGAGCAGTACTTC. As protein: CASNDGGTGGEQYF.

The rearrangement joins TRBV24-1 to TRBJ2-5; TRBD2 matches at 9 bases. This CDR3 has 16 residues. J was trimmed by 2 bases and V by 0 bases; bases with no gene match: 3. Germline assignment: CDR1 KGHDR and CDR2 SFDVKD. This CDR3 is CATSDLGLAGQETQYF. In nucleotides, the CDR3 is TGTGCCACCAGTGATTTGGGTCTAGCGGGACAAGAGACCCAGTACTTC.

This clonotype was found a few times. The J gene is TRBJ1-5, the V gene TRBV12-3 or TRBV12-4; 7 bases match TRBD1. The CDR3 is 18 residues long. Losses at the gene ends were 2 bases for V and 0 bases for J; bases not matched to a gene: 10. The CDR3 DNA is TGTGCCAGCAGTTTAAAACGTGGGTGGGACAGTAGCAATCAGCCCCAGCATTTT. Amino acids: CASSLKRGWDSSNQPQHF.

This clonotype was counted only a few times. The chain carries TRBV27 and TRBJ2-3; 10 bases line up with TRBD2. In germline, CDR1 is MNHEY, CDR2 SMNVEV (reference sequence). CDR3 length equals 12 residues. After removal of 5 bases from V and 9 bases from J, the junction contained 2 bases not matched to a gene. In nucleotides, the CDR3 is TGTGCCAGCAGTGGACTAGCGGACACGCAGTATTTT. Residues: CASSGLADTQYF.

Only a few counts were recorded for this clonotype. This chain's CDR3 is CASSSDGPSVQYF. As DNA, the CDR3 is TGTGCCAGCTCATCGGACGGGCCCTCCGTTCAGTACTTC. V gene TRBV18 combines with J gene TRBJ2-4, with D unresolved. CDR1 and CDR2 from the germline V gene are KGHSH and LQKENI. The V gene lost 5 bases and the J gene lost 11 bases, with 16 bases spanning the gap. This CDR3 spans 13 amino acids.